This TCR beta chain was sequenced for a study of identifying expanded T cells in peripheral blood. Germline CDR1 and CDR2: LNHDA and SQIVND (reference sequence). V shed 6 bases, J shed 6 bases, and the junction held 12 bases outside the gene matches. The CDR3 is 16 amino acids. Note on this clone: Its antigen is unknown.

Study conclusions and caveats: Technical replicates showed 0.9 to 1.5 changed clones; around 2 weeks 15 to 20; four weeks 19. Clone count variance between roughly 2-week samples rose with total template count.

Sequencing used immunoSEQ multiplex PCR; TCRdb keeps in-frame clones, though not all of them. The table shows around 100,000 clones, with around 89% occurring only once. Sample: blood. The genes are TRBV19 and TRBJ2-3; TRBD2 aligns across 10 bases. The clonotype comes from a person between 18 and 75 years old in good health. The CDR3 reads CASSKNGAGGPDTQYF. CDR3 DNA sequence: TGTGCCAGTAGCAAGAATGGAGCGGGGGGGCCCGATACGCAGTATTTT.